Listed below are T cell receptor beta chains from one sample, sequenced in a study of molecular identifiers for immune sequencing clone quantification. Each CDR3 protein is one row after TCRdb ran MiXCR on the PCR reads. The table lists about half a million distinct CDR3 sequences, around 23% of them singletons, with under 0.8% in the top ten. The sequenced sample was naive CD8+ T cells from blood, with Jurkat cell RNA spiked in. The receptors were sampled from a human donor in good health. Some libraries in this study had Jurkat cell RNA spiked in. Each CDR3 is given with its conserved first and last residue. Rows give clone size only sometimes, using once, few, many, or a class for an expanded clone.

clone_size,v_call,cdr3_aa
NA,TRBV24-1,CATSDPYRGPSADTQYF
NA,TRBV6-2/TRBV6-3,CAGSLGRTYEQYF
few,TRBV20-1,CSARPSGTSWSVYEQYF
many,TRBV6-5,CASSTDITYEQYF
few,TRBV6-2/TRBV6-3,CASSYSTTRYLSGPYEQYF
many,TRBV9,CASSVGTGVSEQFF
many,TRBV7-9,CASSLVSGAETQYF
few,TRBV7-8,CASGLLSGESQETQYF
NA,TRBV7-2,CASSTLAGGFTDTQYF
few,TRBV10-2,CACSSGFSNQPQHF
NA,TRBV11-1,CASSMSGVWTEAFF
NA,TRBV27,CASTNFIAGFVGEQFF
many,TRBV7-6,CASSPRRGNEKLFF
NA,TRBV7-2,CASGPDVPASEAFF
NA,TRBV6-5,CASSNQGARETQYF
NA,TRBV19,CASSRPWERDEQLF
many,TRBV3-1,CASSRGTASYEQYF
many,TRBV28,CASSLPGTALLNTEAFF
many,TRBV12-3/TRBV12-4,CASSLEGIREQYSGDTQYF
NA,TRBV9,CASSVSGGEGLGITEAFF
NA,TRBV27,CASSLWGAYTDTQYF
few,TRBV4-3,CASSQVLGILAGGPATGELFF
many,TRBV20-1,CSATDRGTGELFF
NA,TRBV19,CASSILGEGNQPQHF
NA,TRBV4-2,CAGSQGTQTGDTQYF
many,TRBV6-2/TRBV6-3,CASSYSTGRETQYF
NA,TRBV27,CASRPRGQGAFRGYTF
many,TRBV4-1,CASSQDIRPETQYF
few,TRBV11-1,CASSPPSGQGMAQHF
few,TRBV12-3/TRBV12-4,CASSLTGNYGYTF
NA,TRBV2,CASSAATGNAYEQYF
NA,TRBV7-6,CVSSLAVVGGQETQYF
few,TRBV6-5,CASSYWTGGTEAFF